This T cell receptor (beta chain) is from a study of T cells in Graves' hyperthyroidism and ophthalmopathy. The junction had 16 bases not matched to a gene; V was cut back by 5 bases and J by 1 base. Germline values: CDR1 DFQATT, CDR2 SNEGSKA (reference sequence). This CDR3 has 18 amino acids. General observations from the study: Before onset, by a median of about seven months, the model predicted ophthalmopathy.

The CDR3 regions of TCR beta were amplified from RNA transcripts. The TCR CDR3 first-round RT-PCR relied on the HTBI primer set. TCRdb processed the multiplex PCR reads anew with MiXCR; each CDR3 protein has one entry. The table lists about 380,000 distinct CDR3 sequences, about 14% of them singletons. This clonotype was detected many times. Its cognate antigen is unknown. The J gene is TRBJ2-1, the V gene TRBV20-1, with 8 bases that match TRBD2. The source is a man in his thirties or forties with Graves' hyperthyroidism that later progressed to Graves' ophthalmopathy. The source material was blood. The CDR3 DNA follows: TGCAGTGCTTCTCCGTGGGGCGGGGGGCCAAAATCCTACAATGAGCAGTTCTTC. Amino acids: CSASPWGGGPKSYNEQFF.